The TCR beta chain described here comes from a study of T-cell reconstitution after alpha-beta-depleted transplantation in children. Points from the study as a whole: Several hundred graft clones that had expanded were reportedly the source of alpha-beta T cells about two months after transplant.

CDR1 and CDR2 from the germline V gene are MNHEY and SVGAGI. The CDR3 has 15 residues. V was pared by 0 bases and J by 3 bases, with 9 bases between. About this clonotype itself: Its antigen is unidentified.

For TCRbeta, the library was prepared with unique molecular identifiers. MiXCR, applied by TCRdb to the PCR reads, yields one record per CDR3 protein. The top ten clones hold just under 30% of a sample with under 450,000 distinct CDR3 sequences, around 15% of them seen once. The material was PBMCs, mostly from graft donor cells, obtained 360 days after TCRalphabeta/CD19-depleted stem cell transplant. The receptor comes from a boy under two years old who had a stem cell transplant for Wiskott-Aldrich syndrome, so the T cells may come from the graft donor. The rearrangement joins TRBV6-5 to TRBJ1-5, with D maybe TRBD1 (5 bases). CDR3 loop: CASSYSSGINQPQHF. The CDR3, as DNA: TGTGCCAGCAGTTACTCTTCAGGGATCAATCAGCCCCAGCATTTT.